Below, 19 T cell receptor beta chains from the same sample are listed, as sequenced in a study of identical twins. Via MiXCR, TCRdb re-called the 5' RACE reads, giving one row per CDR3 protein. The repertoire holds more than 600,000 distinct CDR3 sequences, with about 20% as singletons. The data also belong to a second study, concerning T cells expressing NK-cell markers.

Source material: PBMCs. Receptors were obtained from a young woman in good health.

This clonotype was seen a few times. Here the CDR3 DNA reads TGTGCCATCAGTGTGGAGCGGGAGGGCCAGCAGTTCTTC. This codes for CAISVEREGQQFF. This chain uses TRBV10-3 with TRBJ2-1; 10 bases align to TRBD2. The V gene's germline CDR1 is ENHRY and CDR2 SYGVKD. With 4 bases clipped from V and 11 bases from J, the junction kept 5 bases outside the gene matches. This CDR3 has 13 amino acids.

The V call is TRBV20-1, the J call TRBJ1-5, with D possibly TRBD1 on 6 matching bases. The V and J ends lost 4 bases and 0 bases respectively, with 16 bases between them. This CDR3 comprises 16 residues. Germline CDR1 and CDR2: DFQATT and SNEGSKA (reference sequence). The CDR3 protein is CSANTGHGGSNQPQHF. The CDR3 nucleotides are TGCAGTGCTAATACAGGGCATGGGGGTAGCAATCAGCCCCAGCATTTT.

This clonotype was picked up a small number of times. The V and J genes are TRBV20-1 and TRBJ2-7, with 10 bases identical to TRBD2. The germline gives CDR1 DFQATT, CDR2 SNEGSKA (reference sequence). V was clipped by 6 bases and J by 0 bases; unmatched bases: 11. The CDR3 spans 16 residues. CDR3 loop: CSAHAGLAGGSYEQYF. The CDR3 DNA follows: TGCAGTGCCCATGCGGGCTTAGCGGGAGGCTCCTACGAGCAGTACTTC.

The chain has TRBV20-1 and TRBJ1-6; TRBD1 agrees at 7 bases. CDR1 DFQATT and CDR2 SNEGSKA come from the germline V gene (reference sequence). CDR3 size: 13 residues. With 3 bases clipped from V and 8 bases from J, the junction kept 4 bases outside the gene matches. The CDR3: CSASSGGDSPLHF. The CDR3 coding sequence is TGCAGTGCTAGCTCAGGGGGGGATTCACCCCTCCACTTT.

Only a few counts were recorded for this clonotype. The V call is TRBV7-8, the J call TRBJ2-4, with D possibly matching TRBD1 (5 bases). This CDR3 comprises 14 residues. V gave up 1 base and J gave up 4 bases, with 8 bases separating them. CDR1 is SGHVS and CDR2 is FQNEAQ in the germline V gene. The CDR3 DNA sequence: TGTGCCAGCAGCTTAGGGCCAGGGAAAAACATTCAGTACTTC. Its protein product is CASSLGPGKNIQYF.

This clonotype has more than one count but fewer than ten. V and J are TRBV5-5 and TRBJ1-1; no definite D call. Trimming left V 1 base short and J 0 bases short, with 10 bases between. The V gene's germline CDR1 is SGHKS and CDR2 YYEKEE (reference sequence). This CDR3 comprises 15 residues. The CDR3 DNA is TGTGCCAGCAGCTTGACTCCCCAACTGAACACTGAAGCTTTCTTT. Its protein product is CASSLTPQLNTEAFF.

The CDR3 is CSASIPPGQGAKRAYEQYF. The CDR3 DNA reads as TGCAGTGCTAGCATCCCGCCCGGACAGGGCGCGAAGCGAGCCTACGAGCAGTACTTC. The gene calls are TRBV20-1 and TRBJ2-7; the match to TRBD1 covers 8 bases. V shed 3 bases, J shed 2 bases, and the junction held 21 bases outside the gene matches. The CDR3 loop spans 19 amino acids. Germline loops: CDR1 DFQATT, CDR2 SNEGSKA (reference sequence).

V usage is TRBV5-1 and J usage is TRBJ1-1; 7 bases agree with TRBD1. The V gene end was trimmed by 4 bases and the J gene end by 1 base; junction bases not matched to a gene: 10. Germline CDR1 reads SGHRS; CDR2 reads YFSETQ. CDR3 size: 16 residues. This chain's CDR3 is CASSPRQGEGNTEAFF. CDR3 nucleotides: TGCGCCAGCAGCCCCAGACAGGGCGAGGGGAACACTGAAGCTTTCTTT.

This clonotype was observed once. The chain couples TRBV29-1 to TRBJ2-2; TRBD1 might be the D (6 bases). From germline, CDR1 is SQVTM and CDR2 ANQGSEA. This CDR3 region has 13 residues. V gave up 4 bases and J gave up 6 bases, with 12 bases separating them. CDR3: CSVGTGLPGELFF. In DNA form, the CDR3 reads TGCAGCGTTGGCACAGGGTTGCCCGGGGAGCTGTTTTTT.

This clonotype was observed a handful of times. This chain links TRBV12-3 or TRBV12-4 with TRBJ2-1, with D maybe TRBD2 (5 bases). The CDR3 sequence is 12 residues long. V lost 8 bases to trimming and J lost 10 bases, with 15 bases between them. The CDR3 DNA reads TGTGCCAGCTGTCCTCATTCTAGCGAGCAGTTCTTC. It codes for CASCPHSSEQFF.

The chain employs TRBV12-3 or TRBV12-4 and TRBJ2-1; tentative D call: TRBD1 (6 bases). This CDR3 is 14 amino acids long. V was shortened by 5 bases and J by 12 bases, with 20 bases between the two germline ends. The CDR3 region is CASSPRDTSWVQFF. For the CDR3, the DNA is TGTGCCAGCAGTCCCAGGGACACGTCTTGGGTGCAGTTCTTC.

The chain is built from TRBV7-9 and TRBJ2-1; unclear D gene. In germline, CDR1 is SEHNR, CDR2 FQNEAQ (reference sequence). This CDR3 has 14 amino acids. Deletions cut 5 bases from V and 15 bases from J, with 23 bases between. The CDR3 nucleotides read TGTGCCAGCAGCCCTGATCGGGCCAGCCTGGTTCGGTTCTTC. Amino acid sequence: CASSPDRASLVRFF. The full variable domain, rest sourced from reference TRBV7-9 and TRBJ2-1, is DTGVSQNPRHKITKRGQNVTFRCDPISEHNRLYWYRQTLGQGPEFLTYFQNEAQLEKSRLLSDRFSAERPKGSFSTLEIQRTEQGDSAMYLCASSPDRASLVRFFGPGTRLTVL.

This chain connects TRBV12-3 or TRBV12-4 to TRBJ1-1; weak D call: TRBD1 (5 bases). Trimming left V 4 bases short and J 8 bases short, with 17 bases between. The CDR3 length is 14 residues. CDR3 region: CASSSPQTGHEAFF. CDR3 coding DNA: TGTGCCAGCAGTTCGCCCCAAACGGGGCACGAAGCTTTCTTT.

The V and J genes are TRBV7-8 and TRBJ2-7; possible D gene TRBD1, 5 bases. V was shortened by 4 bases and J by 6 bases, with 19 bases between the two germline ends. From germline, CDR1 is SGHVS and CDR2 FQNEAQ. The CDR3 extends over 15 amino acids. This CDR3 reads CASSSYGQGTGEQYF. CDR3 DNA: TGTGCCAGCAGCTCCTACGGGCAGGGAACGGGCGAGCAGTACTTC.

This clonotype was counted a few times. This chain connects TRBV6-6 to TRBJ1-5; the D gene is possibly TRBD1 (5 bases). Germline CDR1 and CDR2: MNHNY and SVGAGI (reference sequence). The germline V and J ends were trimmed by 7 bases and 7 bases, with 14 bases remaining between them. The CDR3 length is 13 residues. The CDR3 nucleotides are TGTGCCAGCACCCCCGCGGGGCGGCAGCCCCAGCATTTT. Its protein is CASTPAGRQPQHF.

This clonotype was seen at least ten times. The V gene is TRBV12-3 or TRBV12-4, the J gene TRBJ2-2; D unclear. The ends were cut back, 6 bases at V and 0 bases at J, with 11 bases in the middle. This CDR3 spans 15 amino acids. The CDR3 DNA reads TGTGCCAGCAGCCTCTCTTGGCCGAACACCGGGGAGCTGTTTTTT. The encoded protein is CASSLSWPNTGELFF.

The chain recombines TRBV20-1 with TRBJ2-1, with 10 bases lining up with TRBD2. From germline, CDR1 is DFQATT and CDR2 SNEGSKA (reference sequence). The CDR3 is 15 residues long. Germline trimming cut 5 bases from V and 3 bases from J; bases unmatched to any gene: 7. The DNA of the CDR3 is TGCAGTGCTCTGAGACGGACTAGCGGCTACAATGAGCAGTTCTTC. The encoded protein is CSALRRTSGYNEQFF.

The chain couples TRBV20-1 to TRBJ1-5; possibly TRBD1 for D (5 bases). V lost 5 bases and J 5 bases, leaving 10 bases between the germline ends. This CDR3 spans 12 amino acids. The germline CDR1 and CDR2 sequences are DFQATT and SNEGSKA (reference sequence). The CDR3 nucleotides read TGCAGTGCTCCTTGGGGGGATCAGCCCCAGCATTTT. It codes for CSAPWGDQPQHF.

This clonotype has more than one count but fewer than ten. The CDR3 here is CASSARQGQEQYF. For the CDR3, the DNA is TGTGCCAGCAGCGCGAGACAGGGTCAGGAGCAGTACTTC. The rearrangement uses TRBV7-2 and TRBJ2-7; 7 bases agree with TRBD1. In germline, CDR1 is SGHTA, CDR2 FQGNSA. Germline trimming cut 5 bases from V and 7 bases from J; bases unmatched to any gene: 8. CDR3 length equals 13 residues.